The 4 T cell receptor beta chains below come from one sample, sequenced in a study of liver allograft versus peripheral blood T cells. For the study at large: The study compared liver allograft T cell receptor repertoires against peripheral blood repertoires of liver transplant recipients.

Via MiXCR, TCRdb re-called the reads, giving one row per CDR3 protein. The table records 9,500 to 12,000 distinct CDR3 sequences, roughly 23% of them present only once. The receptors here all came from a human patient who had a liver transplant. Some T cells may have come from the graft donor.

This clonotype was observed a handful of times. The chain employs TRBV5-5 and TRBJ2-7; 9 bases align to TRBD1. The CDR3 is 15 amino acids. Germline V CDR1 and CDR2: SGHKS, YYEKEE (reference sequence). V was clipped by 4 bases and J by 4 bases; unmatched bases: 9. The CDR3 coding sequence is TGTGCCAGCAGCACCAAGGACAGGGGAGTTTACGAGCAGTACTTC. Its protein product is CASSTKDRGVYEQYF.

In this sample, this clonotype is medium-sized. The CDR3 here is CATSDKRTAGNQPQHF. As DNA, the CDR3 is TGTGCCACCAGTGATAAAAGGACGGCGGGCAATCAGCCCCAGCATTTT. The chain joins TRBV24-1 to TRBJ1-5; D remains unclear. CDR3 length: 16 residues. The V gene lost 3 bases and the J gene lost 2 bases, with 13 bases spanning the gap. Germline CDR1 and CDR2: KGHDR and SFDVKD.

Judged by abundance, this clonotype is medium-sized. The V and J genes are TRBV19 and TRBJ1-5; D remains unclear. This CDR3 has 14 residues. Germline loops: CDR1 LNHDA, CDR2 SQIVND (reference sequence). The ends were cut back, 2 bases at V and 2 bases at J, with 7 bases in the middle. The CDR3 is CASSIIGGNQPQHF. DNA of the CDR3: TGTGCCAGTAGTATAATCGGTGGCAATCAGCCCCAGCATTTT.

This clonotype was seen a handful of times. V is TRBV18 and J is TRBJ2-7; TRBD1 agrees at 7 bases. With 1 base clipped from V and 6 bases from J, the junction kept 9 bases outside the gene matches. CDR1 and CDR2 (germline): KGHSH, LQKENI. This CDR3 spans 15 amino acids. Here the CDR3 DNA reads TGTGCCAGCTCACCACTAGCGACAGGGCTAGGCGAGCAGTACTTC. Protein product: CASSPLATGLGEQYF.